Below, 21 T cell receptor beta chains from the same sample are listed, as sequenced in a study of T cells after yellow fever vaccination (dated 2019 in TCRdb). Receptor amplification or capture employed 5' RACE. Instrument on record: Illumina HiSeq 2500. TCRdb took the public reads, trimmed them with fastp at Q25, ran MiXCR for clone calling and kept in-frame beta chains. Duplicate CDR3 protein sequences are folded into a single record with the most common DNA and genes. Across this sample there are 300,000 to 400,000 distinct CDR3 sequences, with around 6.4% seen only once. 15% of the sample is held by the ten biggest clonotypes. This sample's treatment or condition label indicates: live attenuated yellow fever vaccine strain. Sequenced here: PBMCs, sampled 5 days after the yellow fever booster vaccination. The source is a man aged 25 to 45 who received the YFV17D yellow fever vaccine.

This clonotype occurred many times. The V call is TRBV9, the J call TRBJ2-7, with TRBD2 matching 7 bases. The V and J ends lost 0 bases and 0 bases, in that order; junction bases with no gene match: 3. The CDR3 has 15 residues. Per the germline V gene, CDR1 is SGDLS and CDR2 is YYNGEE. Here the CDR3 DNA reads TGTGCCAGCAGCGTAGGGACTAGAGGCTCCTACGAGCAGTACTTC. It yields the protein CASSVGTRGSYEQYF.

Many counts were recorded for this clonotype. CDR3 sequence reads: CASSRSQTYEQYF. CDR3 sequence (DNA): TGTGCCAGCAGTCGGTCCCAGACCTACGAGCAGTACTTC. The chain uses TRBV28 and TRBJ2-7; no clear D gene. V lost 5 bases and J lost 2, with 10 bases in between. In germline, CDR1 is MDHEN, CDR2 SYDVKM. The CDR3 is 13 amino acids.

The V call is TRBV15, the J call TRBJ1-5, with D unresolved. Germline V gene lookup returns CDR1 LNHNV and CDR2 YYDKDF (reference sequence). The CDR3 extends over 13 amino acids. Between the trimmed V and J ends, which lost 0 bases and 6 bases, there was a span of 6 bases. The CDR3 DNA sequence: TGTGCCACCAGCAGAGATGGCGGTCAGCCCCAGCATTTT. Amino acid sequence: CATSRDGGQPQHF. Looking up the rest from reference TRBV15 and TRBJ1-5 gives the full variable domain: DAMVIQNPRYQVTQFGKPVTLSCSQTLNHNVMYWYQQKSSQAPKLLFHYYDKDFNNEADTPDNFQSRRPNTSFCFLDIRSPGLGDTAMYLCATSRDGGQPQHFGDGTRLSIL.

In this sample, this clonotype turned up many times. J is TRBJ2-1 and V is TRBV7-2; D is uncertain. The ends were cut back, 1 base at V and 3 bases at J, with 7 bases in the middle. Germline V gene sequence: CDR1 SGHTA, CDR2 FQGNSA. This CDR3 region has 14 residues. Here the CDR3 reads CASSLGTYYNEQFF. The DNA of the CDR3 is TGTGCCAGCAGCTTAGGGACGTACTACAATGAGCAGTTCTTC.

The chain uses TRBV7-2 and TRBJ2-7; 11 positions agree with TRBD2. Looked up from germline, CDR1 is SGHTA and CDR2 is FQGNSA. The CDR3 is 15 amino acids. The ends lost 1 base at V and 4 bases at J; junction bases unmatched: 3. In DNA, the CDR3 is TGTGCCAGCAGCTTAGATAGCGGGAGGGCTTACGAGCAGTACTTC. This translates into CASSLDSGRAYEQYF.

In its sample, this clonotype was seen a few times. V is TRBV11-2 and J is TRBJ2-5; the match to TRBD2 covers 13 bases. Trimming took 5 bases from V and 4 from J; bases not matched to a gene: 7. Germline V gives CDR1 SGHAT, CDR2 FQNNGV. The CDR3 has 16 amino acids. Here the CDR3 DNA reads TGTGCCAGCAGCATAACGGGACTAGCGGGATTAGAGACCCAGTACTTC. Its protein is CASSITGLAGLETQYF.

This clonotype has more than one count but fewer than ten. The chain uses TRBV7-8 and TRBJ1-4; no firm D call. V was shortened by 2 bases and J by 8 bases, with 15 bases between the two germline ends. The CDR3 runs 15 residues. The germline V gene has CDR1 SGHVS and CDR2 FQNEAQ. CDR3 DNA sequence: TGTGCCAGCAGCTTAAATCTGCTCCGAGGGGAAAAACTGTTTTTT. Translating it yields CASSLNLLRGEKLFF.

This clonotype was seen at least ten times. The V and J genes are TRBV15 and TRBJ2-7; D is unresolved. V lost 1 base and J lost 5, with 9 bases in between. CDR1 is LNHNV, CDR2 YYDKDF, per germline (reference sequence). CDR3 length: 13 residues. The DNA for the CDR3 is TGTGCCACCAGCAGAGTTCAGTATCACGAGCAGTACTTC. Its translation is CATSRVQYHEQYF.

The sample holds many counts of this clonotype. The rearrangement joins TRBV20-1 to TRBJ1-1, with TRBD1 identical over 9 bases. CDR3 length: 13 residues. CDR1 DFQATT and CDR2 SNEGSKA come from the germline V gene (reference sequence). V lost 3 bases and J lost 5; bases outside the gene matches: 4. CDR3 loop: CSARDRGRTEAFF. The CDR3 DNA is TGCAGTGCTAGGGACAGGGGAAGAACTGAAGCTTTCTTT.

The genes are TRBV19 and TRBJ2-1; D may be TRBD1 or TRBD2 (6 bases each). The V gene lost 7 bases and the J gene lost 5 bases, with 21 bases spanning the gap. Germline values: CDR1 LNHDA, CDR2 SQIVND (reference sequence). This CDR3 comprises 16 residues. The CDR3 loop reads CASIGGGLDGHNEQFF. The CDR3 DNA follows: TGTGCCAGTATAGGGGGAGGACTCGACGGACACAATGAGCAGTTCTTC.

V gene TRBV29-1 combines with J gene TRBJ2-2; 9 bases agree with TRBD2. This CDR3 comprises 17 residues. V shed 5 bases and J 5 bases; nucleotides not matched to a gene: 15. The germline V gene encodes CDR1 SQVTM and CDR2 ANQGSEA. The CDR3 nucleotides are TGCAGCGTTTTTAATTCGGCGGGAGGGCCTGGGACCGGGGAGCTGTTTTTT. Translated: CSVFNSAGGPGTGELFF.

This clonotype was found a few times. This chain uses TRBV20-1 with TRBJ2-2; 8 bases fit TRBD2. Germline loops: CDR1 DFQATT, CDR2 SNEGSKA (reference sequence). J was trimmed by 0 bases and V by 7 bases; bases with no gene match: 4. CDR3 size: 14 residues. This CDR3 is CSVPTSANTGELFF. The CDR3 DNA reads TGCAGTGTCCCGACTAGCGCGAACACCGGGGAGCTGTTTTTT.

This clonotype showed up just a few times. The CDR3 sequence: CAWRNTGELFF. The CDR3 DNA is TGTGCCTGGAGGAACACCGGGGAGCTGTTTTTT. This chain uses TRBV30 with TRBJ2-2; D is undetermined. V was shortened by 3 bases and J by 1 base, with 0 bases between the two germline ends. This CDR3 has 11 residues. Germline CDR1 reads GTSNPN; CDR2 reads SVGIG (reference sequence).

This clonotype has a handful of counts. V gene TRBV4-2 combines with J gene TRBJ2-2; a weak D match, TRBD2 (5 bases). CDR3 size: 16 residues. Germline assignment: CDR1 LGHNA and CDR2 YNFKEQ. V shed 2 bases and J shed 0 bases, with 10 bases lying between them. The chain's CDR3 is CASSQLQRTNTGELFF. The CDR3 DNA reads TGTGCCAGCAGCCAATTGCAGCGGACGAACACCGGGGAGCTGTTTTTT.

This clonotype was seen a handful of times. V and J are TRBV27 and TRBJ2-5, with 7 bases identical to TRBD2. Germline CDR1 MNHEY, CDR2 SMNVEV (reference sequence). V was pared by 2 bases and J by 5 bases, with 2 bases of the junction left unmatched. CDR3 length: 13 amino acids. The CDR3 spells CASSLGRAETQYF. The CDR3 DNA reads TGTGCCAGCAGTTTAGGGAGGGCGGAGACCCAGTACTTC.

This clonotype has more than one count but fewer than ten. The rearrangement uses TRBV9 and TRBJ2-7, with 12 bases identical to TRBD1. The CDR3 has 16 residues. CDR1 is SGDLS and CDR2 is YYNGEE in the germline V gene. The V segment lost 3 bases and the J segment 5 bases; nucleotides outside the gene matches: 9. CDR3 nucleotides: TGTGCCAGCAGCGCATACTCCGGGACAGGGGGCAACGAGCAGTACTTC. It encodes CASSAYSGTGGNEQYF.

This clonotype occurred many times. This rearrangement joins TRBV10-3 to TRBJ2-3; 9 bases map to TRBD2. Germline V gene data show CDR1 as ENHRY and CDR2 as SYGVKD. V was clipped by 10 bases and J by 0 bases; unmatched bases: 11. This CDR3 has 16 residues. CDR3: CATQTPSGNSTDTQYF. The CDR3 DNA reads as TGTGCCACCCAAACCCCTAGCGGGAATAGCACAGATACGCAGTATTTT.

This clonotype was recorded many times. The rearrangement links TRBV19 to TRBJ2-1; maybe TRBD2 (5 bases). Germline lookup yields CDR1 LNHDA and CDR2 SQIVND (reference sequence). The CDR3 runs to 14 residues. The germline V and J ends were trimmed by 3 bases and 8 bases, with 14 bases remaining between them. As DNA, the CDR3 is TGTGCCAGTAGTATCTCCTCTAGCTTCGATGAGCAGTTCTTC. Protein product: CASSISSSFDEQFF.

This clonotype was observed at least ten times. The chain combines TRBV5-1 with TRBJ2-3, with TRBD1 matching 10 bases. The CDR3 totals 15 residues. After removal of 0 bases from V and 4 bases from J, the junction contained 2 bases not matched to a gene. Germline CDR1 SGHRS, CDR2 YFSETQ. CDR3 nucleotide sequence: TGCGCCAGCAGCTTGGCGACAGGGGGCGCAGATACGCAGTATTTT. Amino acid sequence: CASSLATGGADTQYF.

This chain uses TRBV20-1 with TRBJ2-3; D is unresolved. This CDR3 spans 14 amino acids. CDR1 DFQATT and CDR2 SNEGSKA come from the germline V gene (reference sequence). Between the trimmed V and J ends, which lost 6 bases and 0 bases, there was a span of 13 bases. CDR3 DNA: TGCAGTGCGGCGTTGGGTTCTAGCACAGATACGCAGTATTTT. Protein sequence: CSAALGSSTDTQYF.

In regard to this clonotype: A clone one base away is much larger, so this may be a read error. The V call is TRBV12-3 or TRBV12-4, the J call TRBJ2-7; possibly TRBD2 for D (6 bases). The V and J ends lost 3 bases and 2 bases respectively, with 17 bases between them. The CDR3 is made up of 16 amino acids. The CDR3 loop is CASSFLIAVGPYEQYF. The CDR3 region has the DNA TGTGCCAGCAGTTTTTTAATAGCGGTAGGTCCCTACGAGCAGTACTTC.